This T cell receptor beta chain was captured in a study of human T cells and chemical hapten exposure. Study in general: Affected patients, primarily female, had alopecia areata, totalis or universalis.

CDR1 is MNHEY and CDR2 is SVGEGT in the germline V gene. This CDR3 is built from 14 residues. V shed 4 bases and J shed 3 bases, with 9 bases lying between them. The sample's time point: patch test 2, 6 weeks after DPC sensitization. This sample's treatment: therapeutic diphenylcyclopropenone sensitization with weekly scalp DPC. Non-pregnant alopecia patients aged 18 to 70, suitable for DPC therapy. TCRdb fed the RACE reads into MiXCR, producing one record per CDR3 protein. The sample has some 96,000 distinct CDR3 sequences, 9.3% seen once; the top ten hold 2% to 2.5%. The clonotype was recovered from a woman in her forties with alopecia areata. Some clones in this sample may be carry-over from other donors' samples. This sample comprised whole blood, obtained in connection with sensitization to the hapten diphenylcyclopropenone (DPC). This chain joins TRBV6-2 or TRBV6-3 and TRBJ2-2; D gene unclear. The CDR3 protein is CASSSNTDTGELFF. In DNA, the CDR3 is TGTGCCAGCAGTTCGAACACTGACACCGGGGAGCTGTTTTTT.